These T cell receptor beta chains were read from a single sample in a study of cytomegalovirus exposure and HLA in healthy donors. The method was immunoSEQ multiplex PCR; TCRdb's version includes in-frame clones alone and lacks a portion of them. The repertoire consists of 170,000 or so clones, with 84% occurring once and the leading ten covering about 4.9%. Sequenced: PBMCs. Receptor source: a young man in good health and CMV-seronegative. The CDR3 runs from the conserved cysteine through the conserved F or W. Fields, in order: D gene, J gene, V gene, clone size, CDR3 DNA, CDR3 protein. A D gene is named only where the DNA matches it firmly. Clone size is not always given. Where it is, it says once, few, many or a class for expanded clones.

>TRBD1|TRBJ1-3|TRBV6-6|.
TGTGCCAGCAGAACTCTGGGGACAGGGGCTGGAAACACCATATATTTT
CASRTLGTGAGNTIYF
>TRBD2|TRBJ2-1|TRBV7-9|.
TGTGCCAGCAGCCTGGCTAGCGGGGTCAATGAGCAGTTCTTC
CASSLASGVNEQFF
>TRBD1|TRBJ2-7|TRBV18|.
TGTGCCAGCTCACCAACCGGGACAGGGGGCCACGAGCAGTACTTC
CASSPTGTGGHEQYF
>TRBD1|TRBJ1-4|TRBV19|.
TGTGCCAGTAGAACGACAGGGGGTAATGAAAAACTGTTTTTT
CASRTTGGNEKLFF
>.|TRBJ2-5|TRBV20-1|.
TGCAGTGCTAGCAAAGAGACCCAGTACTTC
CSASKETQYF
>.|TRBJ2-2|TRBV9|.
TGTGCCAGCAGCTCGGGACTCTTGACCGGGGAGCTGTTTTTT
CASSSGLLTGELFF
>TRBD1|TRBJ1-3|TRBV6-6|few
TGTGCCAGCAGTTCAGCCAGGGGGCAAGGAAACACCATATATTTT
CASSSARGQGNTIYF
>.|TRBJ2-3|TRBV11-3|.
TGTGCCAGCAGCTACGAGGTTGGGACAGATACGCAGTATTTT
CASSYEVGTDTQYF
>TRBD2|TRBJ2-7|TRBV18|.
TGTGCCAGCTCACCATCGGGGGGATACGAGCAGTACTTC
CASSPSGGYEQYF
>TRBD2|TRBJ2-2|TRBV9|once
TGTGCCAGCAGCGGGCGGGGGGCCCTCACCGGGGAGCTGTTTTTT
CASSGRGALTGELFF
>TRBD1|TRBJ2-6|TRBV2|.
TGTGCCAGCAGGCAGGGACAGGGGATTGGGGCCAACGTCCTGACTTTC
CASRQGQGIGANVLTF
>TRBD1|TRBJ1-6|TRBV7-3|.
TGTGCCAGCAGCTTAACGACAGGGCGGGATTCACCCCTCCACTTT
CASSLTTGRDSPLHF
>.|TRBJ1-2|TRBV29-1|.
TGCAGCGTTGAAGGTAACGAGGCTGGCTATGGCTACACCTTC
CSVEGNEAGYGYTF
>.|TRBJ2-7|TRBV11-2|.
TGTGCCAGCACCCCTTCCCGGGGGGCGCGGTACGAGCAGTACTTC
CASTPSRGARYEQYF
>TRBD1|TRBJ1-1|TRBV7-6|.
TGTGCCAGCAGCTCACTGACAGGGGCTGGTGAAGCTTTCTTT
CASSSLTGAGEAFF
>.|TRBJ2-7|TRBV7-9|.
TGTGCCAGCAGCTTAGGACAGGCCACCTACGAGCAGTACTTC
CASSLGQATYEQYF
>.|TRBJ1-4|TRBV5-4|few
TGTGCCAGCAGCGTCGCTGGGGCGGCTAATGAAAAACTGTTTTTT
CASSVAGAANEKLFF
>.|TRBJ1-5|TRBV18|.
TGTGCCAGCTCACCGCAGGGCGGTCCATCTCAGCCCCAGCATTTT
CASSPQGGPSQPQHF
>TRBD2|TRBJ2-7|TRBV6-5|.
TGTGCCAGCACCGGACTAGCGGTTTTGGGGGAGCAGTACTTC
CASTGLAVLGEQYF
>.|TRBJ1-1|TRBV28|few
TGTGCCAGCAGCGCCACAGATAAGAACACTGAAGCTTTCTTT
CASSATDKNTEAFF
>TRBD2|TRBJ2-3|TRBV6-4|.
TGTGCCAGCAGTAGCGGGAGGATCCCCACAGATACGCAGTATTTT
CASSSGRIPTDTQYF
>.|TRBJ2-1|TRBV27|.
TGTGCCAGCAGTTTACAGGGGTCATACAATGAGCAGTTCTTC
CASSLQGSYNEQFF
>.|TRBJ2-2|TRBV7-6|.
TGTGCCAGCAGCTTTGGGCAGGCTAACACCGGGGAGCTGTTTTTT
CASSFGQANTGELFF
>.|TRBJ2-7|TRBV9|.
TGTGCCAGCGGAAGGGGTCCCTACGAGCAGTACTTC
CASGRGPYEQYF
>.|TRBJ2-5|TRBV5-4|.
TGTGCCAGCAGCTTGGGACAGCAAGAGACCCAGTACTTC
CASSLGQQETQYF
>TRBD1|TRBJ2-1|TRBV6-5|.
TGTGCCAGCAGTTATAACAGGGGGAGCTCCTACAATGAGCAGTTCTTC
CASSYNRGSSYNEQFF
>TRBD1|TRBJ1-6|TRBV5-1|.
TGCGCCAGCAGCACACAGGGGTTTGGGTCACCCCTCCACTTT
CASSTQGFGSPLHF
>.|TRBJ1-3|TRBV7-9|.
TGTGCCAGCAGCTCCCGACAGGTCTCTGGAAACACCATATATTTT
CASSSRQVSGNTIYF
>.|TRBJ2-6|TRBV5-1|.
TGCGCCAGCAGCAACTACAGGGAGCCTGGGGCCAACGTCCTGACTTTC
CASSNYREPGANVLTF
>.|TRBJ2-2|TRBV27|.
TGTGCCAGCAGTTCTACCCGGACTCTCTTCACCGGGGAGCTGTTTTTT
CASSSTRTLFTGELFF
>TRBD2|TRBJ2-3|TRBV19|.
TGTGCCAGTAGCCCCGCCTGGGGGGGTTGGGATACGCAGTATTTT
CASSPAWGGWDTQYF
>TRBD1|TRBJ1-2|TRBV6-6|.
TGTGCCAGCAGTACCGAGGGACAGTCCTATGGCTACACCTTC
CASSTEGQSYGYTF
>TRBD1|TRBJ2-3|TRBV18|.
TGTGCCAGCTCACCCAGACAGGGCTACACAGATACGCAGTATTTT
CASSPRQGYTDTQYF
>.|TRBJ2-6|TRBV5-1|.
TGCGCCAGCAGCTTCCAGGGAACCAACGTCCTGACTTTC
CASSFQGTNVLTF
>.|TRBJ2-7|TRBV29-1|.
TGCAGCGTTCCTCTGGGGGGTGCGGGCGAGCAGTACTTC
CSVPLGGAGEQYF
>.|TRBJ2-2|TRBV14|.
TGTGCCAGCAGCCAAGGACCAGACAGATACACCGGGGAGCTGTTTTTT
CASSQGPDRYTGELFF
>.|TRBJ2-1|TRBV5-1|.
TGCGCCAGCAGCTTGGGGGACTTATACTCCTACAATGAGCAGTTCTTC
CASSLGDLYSYNEQFF
>TRBD2|TRBJ2-1|TRBV25-1|.
TGTGCCAGTGGGGATGCGGGAGGGTGGAATGAGCAGTTCTTC
CASGDAGGWNEQFF
>.|TRBJ1-1|TRBV5-4|.
TGTGCCAGCAGCTGGGGCGGAACTGAAGCTTTCTTT
CASSWGGTEAFF
>TRBD2|TRBJ2-1|TRBV7-3|.
TGTGCCAGCAGCCAAGGACTAGCGGGAGTCAATGAGCAGTTCTTC
CASSQGLAGVNEQFF
>.|TRBJ1-3|TRBV6-5|.
TGTGCCAGCAGTCAGAGCGTGCCTGGAAACACCATATATTTT
CASSQSVPGNTIYF
>TRBD2|TRBJ2-1|TRBV7-2|.
TGTGCCAGCACCTCCGGACTAGCGGGAGGACGCCTTGGTTATGAGCAGTTCTTC
CASTSGLAGGRLGYEQFF
>TRBD1|TRBJ1-2|TRBV7-9|.
TGTGCCAGCAGCCAGACAGGGAACTATGGCTACACCTTC
CASSQTGNYGYTF
>.|TRBJ2-2|TRBV7-9|.
TGTGCCAGCAGCTTAGGGACAGCCACCGGGGAGCTGTTTTTT
CASSLGTATGELFF
>.|TRBJ2-2|TRBV7-2|once
TGTGCCAGCAGCATCTACTCGAACACCGGGGAGCTGTTTTTT
CASSIYSNTGELFF
>.|TRBJ2-1|TRBV19|.
TGTGCCAGTAGTATAGGAGGTGAGCAGTTCTTC
CASSIGGEQFF
>.|TRBJ1-5|TRBV19|few
TGTGCCAGTCGGGGACACTATAGCAATCAGCCCCAGCATTTT
CASRGHYSNQPQHF
>TRBD2|TRBJ2-7|TRBV7-2|.
TGTGCCAGCAGCCCTCACGGACTAGCGGGAGGGCCCTGGGAGCAGTACTTC
CASSPHGLAGGPWEQYF
>TRBD1|TRBJ2-7|TRBV14|.
TGTGCCAGCAGCCGCCAAGGGACAGGGAGTAACTACGAGCAGTACTTC
CASSRQGTGSNYEQYF
>.|TRBJ2-7|TRBV28|.
TGTGCCAGCAGTTTAGAGGGTTACGAGCAGTACTTC
CASSLEGYEQYF
>.|TRBJ1-2|TRBV5-6|.
TGTGCCAGCAGCTCCCCTAACGTTCGACAGACCTATGGCTACACCTTC
CASSSPNVRQTYGYTF
>TRBD2|TRBJ2-3|TRBV9|.
TGTGCCAGCAGCATAGCGGGGGGAGGCACAGATACGCAGTATTTT
CASSIAGGGTDTQYF
>.|TRBJ2-7|TRBV6-5|.
TGTGCCAGCAGTACCGTCGGGGTTGGAGAGCAGTACTTC
CASSTVGVGEQYF
>.|TRBJ1-1|TRBV14|.
TGTGCCAGCAGCTTTCACAGGGATTTGGTTGAAGCTTTCTTT
CASSFHRDLVEAFF
>.|TRBJ1-6|TRBV5-4|.
TGTGCCAGCAGCGGTCCAGGGAATTCACCCCTCCACTTT
CASSGPGNSPLHF
>.|TRBJ2-2|TRBV14|.
TGTGCCAGCAGCCAAGATTCGGGACATACTAACACCGGGGAGCTGTTTTTT
CASSQDSGHTNTGELFF
>.|TRBJ2-1|TRBV7-9|.
TGTGCCAGCATCCAGAGGGATGAGCAGTTCTTC
CASIQRDEQFF
>.|TRBJ1-2|TRBV28|.
TGTGCCAGCAGTTACACCAACTATGGCTACACCTTC
CASSYTNYGYTF